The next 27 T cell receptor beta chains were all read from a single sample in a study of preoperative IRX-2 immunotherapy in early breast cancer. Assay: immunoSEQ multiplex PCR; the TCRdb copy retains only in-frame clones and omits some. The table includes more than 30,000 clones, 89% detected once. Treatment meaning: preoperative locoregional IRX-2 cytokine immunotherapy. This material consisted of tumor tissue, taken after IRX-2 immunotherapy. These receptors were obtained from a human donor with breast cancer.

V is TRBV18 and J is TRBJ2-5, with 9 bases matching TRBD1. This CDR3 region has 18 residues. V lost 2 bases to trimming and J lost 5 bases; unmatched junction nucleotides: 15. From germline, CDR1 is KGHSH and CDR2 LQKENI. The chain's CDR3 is CASSPVPGTGIGKETQYF. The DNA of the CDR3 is TGTGCCAGCTCACCAGTCCCGGGGACAGGGATTGGAAAGGAGACCCAGTACTTC.

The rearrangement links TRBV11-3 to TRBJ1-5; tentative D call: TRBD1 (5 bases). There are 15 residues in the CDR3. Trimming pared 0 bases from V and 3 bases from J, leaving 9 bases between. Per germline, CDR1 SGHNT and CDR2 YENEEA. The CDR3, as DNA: TGTGCCAGCAGCTTAGAAGCAGGGCTCAATCAGCCCCAGCATTTT. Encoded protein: CASSLEAGLNQPQHF.

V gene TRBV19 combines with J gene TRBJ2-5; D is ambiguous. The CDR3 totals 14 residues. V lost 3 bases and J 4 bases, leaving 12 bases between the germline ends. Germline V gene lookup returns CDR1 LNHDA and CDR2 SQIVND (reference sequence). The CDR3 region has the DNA TGTGCCAGTAGTATTGGGTTGGTTCGAGAGACCCAGTACTTC. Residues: CASSIGLVRETQYF.

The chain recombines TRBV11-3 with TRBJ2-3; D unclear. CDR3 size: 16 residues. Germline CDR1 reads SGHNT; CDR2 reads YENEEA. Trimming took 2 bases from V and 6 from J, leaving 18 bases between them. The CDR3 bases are TGTGCCAGCAGCTTAAGTCCGGATCTCGGCAGCGATACGCAGTATTTT. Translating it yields CASSLSPDLGSDTQYF.

CDR3 DNA: TGTGCCAGCAGCCCGGGGGACCGGAATGTAGCTTTCTTT. Protein sequence: CASSPGDRNVAFF. The rearrangement links TRBV6-8 to TRBJ1-1, with TRBD1 as a possible D gene (5 bases). Germline CDR1 and CDR2: MNHGY and SAAAGT. There are 13 residues in the CDR3. Trimming pared 6 bases from V and 10 bases from J, leaving 18 bases between.

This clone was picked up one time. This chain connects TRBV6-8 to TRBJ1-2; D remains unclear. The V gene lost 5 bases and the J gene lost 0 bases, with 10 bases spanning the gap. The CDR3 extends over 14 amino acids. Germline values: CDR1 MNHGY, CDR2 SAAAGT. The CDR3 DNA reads TGTGCCAGCAGTATGGGTGGGTCTAACTATGGCTACACCTTC. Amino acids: CASSMGGSNYGYTF.

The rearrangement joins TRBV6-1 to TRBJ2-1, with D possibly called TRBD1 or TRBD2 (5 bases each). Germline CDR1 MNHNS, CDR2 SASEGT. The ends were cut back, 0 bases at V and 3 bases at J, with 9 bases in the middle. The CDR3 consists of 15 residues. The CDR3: CASSEAPGGYNEQFF. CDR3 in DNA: TGTGCCAGCAGTGAAGCGCCTGGGGGCTACAATGAGCAGTTCTTC.

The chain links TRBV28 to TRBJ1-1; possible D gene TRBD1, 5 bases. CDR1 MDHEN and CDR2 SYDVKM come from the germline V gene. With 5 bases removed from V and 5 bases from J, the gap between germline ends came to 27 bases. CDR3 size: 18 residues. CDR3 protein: CASSLRSSRAMGETEAFF. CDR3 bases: TGTGCCAGCAGTCTGAGGTCGTCCAGGGCAATGGGCGAAACTGAAGCTTTCTTT.

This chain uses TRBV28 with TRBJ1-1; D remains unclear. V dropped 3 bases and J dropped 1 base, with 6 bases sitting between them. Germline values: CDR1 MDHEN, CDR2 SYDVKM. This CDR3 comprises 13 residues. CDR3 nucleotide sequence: TGTGCCAGCAGTTTTTTAGAGAACACTGAAGCTTTCTTT. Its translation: CASSFLENTEAFF. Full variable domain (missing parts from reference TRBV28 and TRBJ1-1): DVKVTQSSRYLVKRTGEKVFLECVQDMDHENMFWYRQDPGLGLRLIYFSYDVKMKEKGDIPEGYSVSREKKERFSLILESASTNQTSMYLCASSFLENTEAFFGQGTRLTVV.

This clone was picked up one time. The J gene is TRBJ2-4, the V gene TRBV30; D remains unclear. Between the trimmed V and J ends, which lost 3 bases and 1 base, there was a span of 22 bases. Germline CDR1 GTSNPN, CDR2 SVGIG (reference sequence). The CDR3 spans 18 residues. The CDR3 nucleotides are TGTGCCTGGAGCCCCTTGGATCCTCCAGTTCTCGCCAAAAACATTCAGTACTTC. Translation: CAWSPLDPPVLAKNIQYF.

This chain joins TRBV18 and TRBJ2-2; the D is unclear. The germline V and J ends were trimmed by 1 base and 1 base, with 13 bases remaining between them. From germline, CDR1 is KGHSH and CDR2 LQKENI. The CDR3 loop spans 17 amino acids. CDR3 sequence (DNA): TGTGCCAGCTCACCACTCGGCTTGGACGGGAACACCGGGGAGCTGTTTTTT. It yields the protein CASSPLGLDGNTGELFF. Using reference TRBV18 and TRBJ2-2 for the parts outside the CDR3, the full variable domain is NAGVMQNPRHLVRRRGQEARLRCSPMKGHSHVYWYRQLPEEGLKFMVYLQKENIIDESGMPKERFSAEFPKEGPSILRIQQVVRGDSAAYFCASSPLGLDGNTGELFFGEGSRLTVL.

CDR3 bases: TGTGCCAGCAACTTCTGGACCCGGGGAGGCACCGGGGAGCTGTTTTTT. It translates to CASNFWTRGGTGELFF. This rearrangement joins TRBV11-3 to TRBJ2-2, with D possibly TRBD2 on 6 matching bases. Trimming pared 7 bases from V and 4 bases from J, leaving 19 bases between. The germline gives CDR1 SGHNT, CDR2 YENEEA. There are 16 residues in the CDR3.

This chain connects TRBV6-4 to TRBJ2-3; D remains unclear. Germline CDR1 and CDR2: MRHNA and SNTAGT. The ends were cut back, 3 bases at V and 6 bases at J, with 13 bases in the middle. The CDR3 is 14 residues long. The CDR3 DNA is TGTGCCAGCAGTGAAGGCCCCACCGGCGATACGCAGTATTTT. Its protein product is CASSEGPTGDTQYF.

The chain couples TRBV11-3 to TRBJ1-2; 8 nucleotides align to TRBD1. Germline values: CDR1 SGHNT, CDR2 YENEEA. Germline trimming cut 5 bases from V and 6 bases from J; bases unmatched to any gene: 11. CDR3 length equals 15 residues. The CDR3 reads CASSLTGGIPHGYTF. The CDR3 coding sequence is TGTGCCAGCAGCCTAACAGGGGGAATTCCCCATGGCTACACCTTC.

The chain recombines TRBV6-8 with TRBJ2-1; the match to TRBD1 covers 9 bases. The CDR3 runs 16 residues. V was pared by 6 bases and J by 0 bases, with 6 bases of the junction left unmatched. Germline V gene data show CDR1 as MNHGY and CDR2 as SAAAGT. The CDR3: CASSRGQGSSYNEQFF. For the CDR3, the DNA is TGTGCCAGCAGCCGGGGACAGGGCAGCTCCTACAATGAGCAGTTCTTC.

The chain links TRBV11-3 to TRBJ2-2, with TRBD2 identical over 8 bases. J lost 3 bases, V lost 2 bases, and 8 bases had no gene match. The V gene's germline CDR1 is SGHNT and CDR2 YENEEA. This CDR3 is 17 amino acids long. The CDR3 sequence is CASSLPTSGPDTGELFF. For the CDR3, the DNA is TGTGCCAGCAGCTTACCCACTAGCGGCCCTGACACCGGGGAGCTGTTTTTT.

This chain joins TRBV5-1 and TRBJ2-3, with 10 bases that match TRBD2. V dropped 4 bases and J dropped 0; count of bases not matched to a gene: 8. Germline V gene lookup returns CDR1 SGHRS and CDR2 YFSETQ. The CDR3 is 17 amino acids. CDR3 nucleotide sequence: TGCGCCAGCAGCCTACCGGAGACTAGCGGGAGCACAGATACGCAGTATTTT. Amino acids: CASSLPETSGSTDTQYF.

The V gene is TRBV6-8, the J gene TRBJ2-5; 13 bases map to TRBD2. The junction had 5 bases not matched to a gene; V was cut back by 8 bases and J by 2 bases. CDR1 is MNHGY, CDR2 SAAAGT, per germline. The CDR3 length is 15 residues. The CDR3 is CASLPGLAGQETQYF. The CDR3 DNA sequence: TGTGCCAGCCTACCGGGACTAGCGGGACAAGAGACCCAGTACTTC.

This CDR3 is CASSEARRGHYEQYF. The CDR3 DNA is TGTGCCAGCAGTGAAGCCAGGAGGGGACACTACGAGCAGTACTTC. The chain couples TRBV6-1 to TRBJ2-7; D tentatively fits TRBD1 or TRBD2 (6 bases each). CDR1 and CDR2 from the germline V gene are MNHNS and SASEGT. V lost 0 bases, J lost 3 bases, and 12 bases lay in between. This CDR3 has 15 residues.

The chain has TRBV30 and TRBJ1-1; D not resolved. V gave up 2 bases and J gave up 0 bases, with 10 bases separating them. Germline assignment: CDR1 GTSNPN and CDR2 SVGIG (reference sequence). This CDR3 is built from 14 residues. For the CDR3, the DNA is TGTGCCTGGAGTCTACACTCGATGAACACTGAAGCTTTCTTT. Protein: CAWSLHSMNTEAFF.

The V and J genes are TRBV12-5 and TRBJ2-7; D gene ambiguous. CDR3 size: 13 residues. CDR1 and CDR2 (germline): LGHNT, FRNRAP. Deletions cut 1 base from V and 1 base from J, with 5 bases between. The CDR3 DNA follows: TGTGCTAGTGGTTTGGCGGAGTCCTACGAGCAGTACTTC. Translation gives CASGLAESYEQYF. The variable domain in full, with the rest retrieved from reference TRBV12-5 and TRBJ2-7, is DARVTQTPRHKVTEMGQEVTMRCQPILGHNTVFWYRQTMMQGLELLAYFRNRAPLDDSGMPKDRFSAEMPDATLATLKIQPSEPRDSAVYFCASGLAESYEQYFGPGTRLTVT.

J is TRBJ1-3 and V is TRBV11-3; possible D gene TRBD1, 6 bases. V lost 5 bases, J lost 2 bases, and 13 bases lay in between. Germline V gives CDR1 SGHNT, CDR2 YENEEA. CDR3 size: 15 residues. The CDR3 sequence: CASSISQGAGNTIYF. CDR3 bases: TGTGCCAGCAGCATCTCACAGGGAGCTGGAAACACCATATATTTT.

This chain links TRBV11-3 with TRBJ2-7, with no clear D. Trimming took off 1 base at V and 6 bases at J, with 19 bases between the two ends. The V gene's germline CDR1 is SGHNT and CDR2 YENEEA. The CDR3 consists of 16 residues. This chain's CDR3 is CASSLGMGFYSAEQYF. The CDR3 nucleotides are TGTGCCAGCAGCTTAGGGATGGGCTTCTACTCCGCCGAGCAGTACTTC.

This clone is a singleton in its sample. The CDR3 bases are TGTGCCAGTCGCCTCGACAGGGGGCGACGCAATGAGCAGTTCTTC. It encodes CASRLDRGRRNEQFF. The gene calls are TRBV19 and TRBJ2-1, with 10 bases lining up with TRBD1. Germline V gene sequence: CDR1 LNHDA, CDR2 SQIVND (reference sequence). The CDR3 runs to 15 residues. J was trimmed by 6 bases and V by 8 bases; bases with no gene match: 10.

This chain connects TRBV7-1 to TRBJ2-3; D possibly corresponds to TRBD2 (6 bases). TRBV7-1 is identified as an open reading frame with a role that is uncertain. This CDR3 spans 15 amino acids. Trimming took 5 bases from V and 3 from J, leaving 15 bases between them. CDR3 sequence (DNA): TGTGCCAGCAGCCAGCCCGGGACTCTTACAGATACGCAGTATTTT. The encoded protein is CASSQPGTLTDTQYF.

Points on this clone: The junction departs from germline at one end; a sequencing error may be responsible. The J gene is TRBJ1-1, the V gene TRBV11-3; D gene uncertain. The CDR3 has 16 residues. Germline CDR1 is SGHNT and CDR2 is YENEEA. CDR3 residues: CASSDPDGARVTKAFF. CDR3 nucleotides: TGTGCCAGCAGCGATCCCGACGGAGCGCGGGTCACTAAAGCTTTCTTT.

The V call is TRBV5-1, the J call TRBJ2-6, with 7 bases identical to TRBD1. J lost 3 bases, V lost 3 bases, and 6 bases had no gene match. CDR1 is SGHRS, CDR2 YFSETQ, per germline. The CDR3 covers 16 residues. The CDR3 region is CASSSQGGGGANVLTF. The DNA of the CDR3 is TGCGCCAGCAGCTCTCAAGGGGGCGGTGGGGCCAACGTCCTGACTTTC.